Detailed here is one T cell receptor beta chain. Its specificity is unknown. The CDR3 totals 15 residues. The V gene lost 5 bases and the J gene lost 6 bases, with 19 bases spanning the gap. Germline V lookup: CDR1 MNHEY, CDR2 SMNVEV (reference sequence). These data are taken from a study of cytomegalovirus exposure and HLA in healthy donors. Study-wide points: The productive fraction for most TCR beta V segments was about 87% or about 30% in an earlier analysis. Per a later analysis, 15,000 to 20,000 TCR beta sequences showed association with HLA alleles at 0.05 false discovery rate.

The PCR ran on 60 Vbeta and 13 Jbeta primers. Produced via immunoSEQ multiplex PCR; TCRdb's table is partial and in-frame only. The sample carries about 210,000 clones, about three quarters recorded once. The receptor was derived from a boy younger than 18 in good health and CMV-seronegative. The rearrangement joins TRBV27 to TRBJ2-5, with a possible D match to TRBD2 (6 bases). The sequenced material came from PBMCs. The CDR3 protein is CASSVRLGLEKTQYF. For the CDR3, the DNA is TGTGCCAGCAGTGTCCGACTAGGCCTGGAAAAGACCCAGTACTTC.